These T cell receptor beta chains were read from a single sample in a study of technical replicates of blood from four donors. Profiling relied on immunoSEQ multiplex PCR, and the TCRdb table lists in-frame clones only, not all of them. The table has tens of thousands of clones, roughly 93% seen once. Sequenced material: T cells isolated from PBMCs. These receptors all come from a human donor in good health. The CDR3 runs from the conserved cysteine through the conserved F or W. Fields, in order: clone size, J gene, D gene, V gene, CDR3 DNA, CDR3 protein. D genes are given only for firm matches. Clone size, where shown, is once, few, many, or a class for clones that have expanded.

NA,TRBJ2-1,TRBD1,TRBV12-5,TGTGCTAGTGGTTTGGTTTTGGACAGGGGATCCTCTTCCTACAATGAGCAGTTCTTC,CASGLVLDRGSSSYNEQFF
once,TRBJ1-4,NA,TRBV5-5,TGTGCCAGCAGCTGGCCAGGAAACAATGAAAAACTGTTTTTT,CASSWPGNNEKLFF
NA,TRBJ1-5,NA,TRBV7-8,TGTGCCAGCAGCCCTCTTGGGGGCGGTCAGCCCCAGCATTTT,CASSPLGGGQPQHF
NA,TRBJ2-6,NA,TRBV7-3,TGTGCCAGCAGCATCAGGACAGCTCTGAGTGGGGCCAACGTCCTGACTTTC,CASSIRTALSGANVLTF
NA,TRBJ2-7,NA,TRBV15,TGTGCCACCACTGACTGGAGGGTTTCCTACGAGCAGTACTTC,CATTDWRVSYEQYF
NA,TRBJ1-1,NA,TRBV9,TGTGCCAGCAGCGGGGAGACAGGAGAGAACACTGAAGCTTTCTTT,CASSGETGENTEAFF
NA,TRBJ1-2,NA,TRBV7-8,TGTGCCAGCAGCTTAGATCGGGAGGGTGGCTACACCTTC,CASSLDREGGYTF
once,TRBJ2-2,NA,TRBV19,TGTGCCAGTATGGGGTGGACTCCCGGGGAGCTGTTTTTT,CASMGWTPGELFF
NA,TRBJ2-7,TRBD1,TRBV2,TGTGCCGGCAGGACAGGGGGCGTCTACGAGCAGTACTTC,CAGRTGGVYEQYF
NA,TRBJ1-2,TRBD1,TRBV28,TGTGCCAGCATGAATCCTGGGACAGACTATGGCTACACCTTC,CASMNPGTDYGYTF
NA,TRBJ1-2,TRBD1,TRBV6-5,TGTGCCAGCAGCCCTACCCGGACAGGGAGAGGCTACACCTTC,CASSPTRTGRGYTF
NA,TRBJ1-2,NA,TRBV11-2,TGTGCCAGCAGCCACAGGCTAACTAACTATGGCTACACCTTC,CASSHRLTNYGYTF
NA,TRBJ2-2,NA,TRBV27,TGTGCCAGCAGTTTCGCCGGGGAGCTGTTTTTT,CASSFAGELFF
NA,TRBJ2-1,TRBD2,TRBV10-3,TGTGCCATCAGTGAGTCGGGGGAGGGCCCAGGGCACGATGAGCAGTTCTTC,CAISESGEGPGHDEQFF
NA,TRBJ2-5,NA,TRBV6-6,TGTGCCAGCAGTTACATCGGTTTTGAGACCCAGTACTTC,CASSYIGFETQYF
NA,TRBJ2-5,TRBD2,TRBV4-2,TGTGCCAGCAGCCAAGATCCCCCTAGCGGGGGGGGGACCCAGTACTTC,CASSQDPPSGGGTQYF
NA,TRBJ2-5,TRBD1,TRBV29-1,TGCAGCGCCGACCGGGACAGCCAAGAGACCCAGTACTTC,CSADRDSQETQYF
once,TRBJ2-1,TRBD1,TRBV7-6,TGTGCCAGTGGCCAGGGGGCTACTAATGAGCAGTTCTTC,CASGQGATNEQFF
NA,TRBJ2-5,NA,TRBV5-4,TGTGCCAGCAGCTCGGGTGGGACCCAGTACTTC,CASSSGGTQYF
NA,TRBJ2-1,TRBD1,TRBV2,TGTGCCAGCAAAGGCGGGACAGGGTTCAATGAGCAGTTCTTC,CASKGGTGFNEQFF
NA,TRBJ1-2,NA,TRBV15,TGTGCCACCAGCAGAGACTTTGAGGGTGTGGGTGGCTACACCTTC,CATSRDFEGVGGYTF
once,TRBJ2-3,NA,TRBV4-1,TGCGCCAGCAGCCAAGGAATGGGCGCAGATACGCAGTATTTT,CASSQGMGADTQYF
NA,TRBJ2-4,NA,TRBV7-8,TGTGCCAGCACCCAACTTTCAGAAATGGGCCGGCTACTAGCCAAAAACATTCAGTACTTC,CASTQLSEMGRLLAKNIQYF
NA,TRBJ2-3,TRBD2,TRBV6-6,TGTGCCAGCAGCAACGGACTAGCGGGAACGGCAGATACGCAGTATTTT,CASSNGLAGTADTQYF
NA,TRBJ2-7,TRBD2,TRBV6-1,TGTGCCACCGCGGGGGGACCCTCCTACGAGCAGTACTTC,CATAGGPSYEQYF
NA,TRBJ2-1,TRBD2,TRBV7-6,TGTGCCAGCAGCCTAACTAGCGGAAACTACAATGAGCAGTTCTTC,CASSLTSGNYNEQFF
NA,TRBJ2-2,TRBD1,TRBV6-1,TGTGCCAGCAGCAGGACAGGGGGCGACACCGGGGAGCTGTTTTTT,CASSRTGGDTGELFF
NA,TRBJ2-1,TRBD2,TRBV27,TGTGCCAGCAGTATGGAGGCTAGCGGGTGGAGTGAGCAGTTCTTC,CASSMEASGWSEQFF
NA,TRBJ2-7,NA,TRBV13,TGTGCCAGCACCCAATCCGGCGAGCAGTACTTC,CASTQSGEQYF
NA,TRBJ2-1,NA,TRBV7-9,TGTGCCAGCACCTATCGTGTGGAGATTCGACCGTTCTTC,CASTYRVEIRPFF
NA,TRBJ2-1,TRBD2,TRBV5-1,TGCGCCAGCAGCTTGCCTGCTAGCGGGGGGCCTTGGAATGAGCAGTTCTTC,CASSLPASGGPWNEQFF
NA,TRBJ2-7,NA,TRBV4-1,TGCGCCAGCAGCCAACCGTTACAGTCCTACGAGCAGTACTTC,CASSQPLQSYEQYF
NA,TRBJ1-3,TRBD1,TRBV4-1,TGCGCCAGCAGCCAAGTTCGAAAGGAGAGGGGGCTTGGAAACACCATATATTTT,CASSQVRKERGLGNTIYF
NA,TRBJ2-5,TRBD1,TRBV9,TGTGCCAGCAGCGGATCTCCCGGGACAGAAGAGACCCAGTACTTC,CASSGSPGTEETQYF
NA,TRBJ1-1,NA,TRBV11-2,TGTGCCAGCAGCTATACGCCCAGGGGAAAGAACACTGAAGCTTTCTTT,CASSYTPRGKNTEAFF
NA,TRBJ2-7,TRBD1,TRBV6-1,TGTGCCAGCAGTCTCAGACAGGGTGTGAGGTACGAGCAGTACTTC,CASSLRQGVRYEQYF
NA,TRBJ2-7,TRBD1,TRBV27,TGTGCCAGCAGTTTGTGGGGACAGGCCTACGAGCAGTACTTC,CASSLWGQAYEQYF
few,TRBJ1-1,TRBD1,TRBV5-1,TGCGCCAGCCGCACTACAGGGGAGACTTTGAACACTGAAGCTTTCTTT,CASRTTGETLNTEAFF
NA,TRBJ2-7,TRBD1,TRBV4-1,TGCGCCAGCAGCCAAGATCGGGTGCCGACAGGGGGCACCGACGAGCAGTACTTC,CASSQDRVPTGGTDEQYF
NA,TRBJ1-1,NA,TRBV11-3,TGTGCCAGCGGATACAGGGTAAACACTGAAGCTTTCTTT,CASGYRVNTEAFF
NA,TRBJ1-1,NA,TRBV4-1,TGCGCCAGCAGCGTCCAGGGAGGCGGCACTGAAGCTTTCTTT,CASSVQGGGTEAFF
once,TRBJ2-4,NA,TRBV2,TGTGCCAGCGGGCTAGCCAAAAACATTCAGTACTTC,CASGLAKNIQYF
NA,TRBJ2-7,NA,TRBV2,TGTGCCAGCAGTGTTGCTAGCCCGATAATTAGCTCCGAGCAGTACTTC,CASSVASPIISSEQYF
NA,TRBJ2-7,NA,TRBV11-3,TGTGCCAGCAGCTTAGCCGGGACAACAAGCTCCTACGAGCAGTACTTC,CASSLAGTTSSYEQYF
once,TRBJ2-7,TRBD2,TRBV19,TGTGCCAGTAGTAAAGGAGCGGGGGAACTTTACGAGCAGTACTTC,CASSKGAGELYEQYF
NA,TRBJ2-5,NA,TRBV7-8,TGTGCCAGCAGCTTTAGCGGTGAGACCCAGTACTTC,CASSFSGETQYF
NA,TRBJ1-2,TRBD1,TRBV25-1,TGTGCCAGCAGTGAAGGGACAGACCTCCGTCCCTATGGCTACACCTTC,CASSEGTDLRPYGYTF
NA,TRBJ2-7,NA,TRBV10-2,TGCGCCAGCAGCCCGGGAGCCGAGGGGTACGAGCAGTACTTC,CASSPGAEGYEQYF
NA,TRBJ1-6,NA,TRBV30,TGTGCCTGGAGGGCAACAGGGAGCTCCTATAATTCACCCCTCCACTTT,CAWRATGSSYNSPLHF
NA,TRBJ1-4,NA,TRBV6-5,TGTGCCAGCGGGGTGCGGGGAGATGAAAAACTGTTTTTT,CASGVRGDEKLFF
NA,TRBJ2-2,TRBD2,TRBV27,TGTGCCAGCTTAGGCCTCGGACTAGCGGGAACTAACACCGGGGAGCTGTTTTTT,CASLGLGLAGTNTGELFF
NA,TRBJ2-2,NA,TRBV28,TGTGCCAGCAGTCCCTATCCTTTATCCGGGGAGCTGTTTTTT,CASSPYPLSGELFF
NA,TRBJ2-5,TRBD2,TRBV7-3,TGTGCCAGCAGCAAAGCGGGGGGGCCAGAGACCCAGTACTTC,CASSKAGGPETQYF
NA,TRBJ2-1,TRBD2,TRBV28,TGTGCCAGCAGTCCTGGGGGGGGGAGGATCTCCTACAATGAGCAGTTCTTC,CASSPGGGRISYNEQFF
NA,TRBJ1-2,TRBD1,TRBV18,TGTGCCAGCTCGCAAGACAGGGGAAATAACTATGGCTACACCTTC,CASSQDRGNNYGYTF
NA,TRBJ2-1,TRBD2,TRBV15,TGTGCCACCAGCGCGCAGGGGACTAGCGGAGTTAACTCCTACAATGAGCAGTTCTTC,CATSAQGTSGVNSYNEQFF
NA,TRBJ2-7,NA,TRBV4-2,TGTGCCAGCAGGGAGGGACTTACCGTCTCCTACGAGCAGTACTTC,CASREGLTVSYEQYF